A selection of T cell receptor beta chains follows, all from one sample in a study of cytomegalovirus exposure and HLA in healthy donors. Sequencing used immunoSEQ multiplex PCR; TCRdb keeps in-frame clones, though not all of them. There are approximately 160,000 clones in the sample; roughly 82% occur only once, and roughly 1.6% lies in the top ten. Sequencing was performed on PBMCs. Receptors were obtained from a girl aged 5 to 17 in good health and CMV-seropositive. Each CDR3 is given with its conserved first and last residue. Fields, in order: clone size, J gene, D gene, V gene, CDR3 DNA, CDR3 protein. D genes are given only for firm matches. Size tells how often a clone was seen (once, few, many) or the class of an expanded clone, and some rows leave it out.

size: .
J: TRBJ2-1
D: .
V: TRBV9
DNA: TGTGCCAGCAGCGTAGTGTCGGAGCCCAACAATGAGCAGTTCTTC
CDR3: CASSVVSEPNNEQFF

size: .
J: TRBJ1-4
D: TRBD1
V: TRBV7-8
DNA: TGTGCCAGCAGCCCCCGGGACAGGGGGTTTGAAAAACTGTTTTTT
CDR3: CASSPRDRGFEKLFF

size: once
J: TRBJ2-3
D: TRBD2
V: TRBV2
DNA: TGTGCCAGCACGGGGGGGCGGGGAGATACGCAGTATTTT
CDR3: CASTGGRGDTQYF

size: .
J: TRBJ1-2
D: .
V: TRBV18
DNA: TGTGCCAGCTCACCAGGGACATACTATGGCTACACCTTC
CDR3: CASSPGTYYGYTF

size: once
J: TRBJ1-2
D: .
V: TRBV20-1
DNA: TGCAGTTCAACAGGGACGGGTGGCTACACCTTC
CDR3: CSSTGTGGYTF

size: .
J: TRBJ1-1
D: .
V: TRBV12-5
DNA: TGTGCTAGTGGTTTGAGCGTGGACGGGAGTACCACTGAAGCTTTCTTT
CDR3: CASGLSVDGSTTEAFF

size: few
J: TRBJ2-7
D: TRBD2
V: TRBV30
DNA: TGTGCCTGGATCCCGGGCGGCAGCGGGATTTACGAGCAGTACTTC
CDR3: CAWIPGGSGIYEQYF

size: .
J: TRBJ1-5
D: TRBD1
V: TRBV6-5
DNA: TGTGCCAGCAGTTACTCGACAGGGGTGAATCAGCCCCAGCATTTT
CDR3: CASSYSTGVNQPQHF

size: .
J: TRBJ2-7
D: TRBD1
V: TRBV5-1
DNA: TGCGCCAGCAGTAGCACGTTGGGGACAGGGGGCTACGAGCAGTACTTC
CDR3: CASSSTLGTGGYEQYF

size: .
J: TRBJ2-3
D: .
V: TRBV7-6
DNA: TGTGCCAGCAGCCCTTATTTCCTAACTAGCACAGATACGCAGTATTTT
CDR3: CASSPYFLTSTDTQYF

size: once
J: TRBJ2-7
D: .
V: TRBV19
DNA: TGTGCCAGTAGTATCTCTAGGGGATTGGCGATCTACGAGCAGTACTTC
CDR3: CASSISRGLAIYEQYF

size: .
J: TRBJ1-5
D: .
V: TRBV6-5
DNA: TGTGCCAGCAGTCGGGACAAGAATCAGCCCCAGCATTTT
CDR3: CASSRDKNQPQHF

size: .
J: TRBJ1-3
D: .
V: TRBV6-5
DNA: TGTGCCAGCAGTACAGGGAATGGAAACACCATATATTTT
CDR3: CASSTGNGNTIYF

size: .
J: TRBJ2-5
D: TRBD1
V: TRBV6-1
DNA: TGTGCCAGCAGTCTCTCGGGGACAGTTGGGGAGACCCAGTACTTC
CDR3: CASSLSGTVGETQYF

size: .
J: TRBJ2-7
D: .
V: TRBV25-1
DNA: TGTGCCAGCAGTTGGGAGGAGGGCCTCGGCGAGCAGTACTTC
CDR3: CASSWEEGLGEQYF

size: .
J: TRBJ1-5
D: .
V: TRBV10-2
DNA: TGCGCCAGCAGTCCAGGGGGCAATCAGCCCCAGCATTTT
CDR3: CASSPGGNQPQHF

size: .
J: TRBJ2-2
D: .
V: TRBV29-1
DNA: TGCAGCGTTGTCCGGGATCTGAACACCGGGGAGCTGTTTTTT
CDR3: CSVVRDLNTGELFF

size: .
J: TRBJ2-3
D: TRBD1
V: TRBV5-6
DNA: TGTGCCAGCAGCTTGGGGACAGGGAATACGCAGTATTTT
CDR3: CASSLGTGNTQYF

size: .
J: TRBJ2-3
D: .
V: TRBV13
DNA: TGTGCCAGCAGCCCCCGACTTGGTACGCAGTATTTT
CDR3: CASSPRLGTQYF

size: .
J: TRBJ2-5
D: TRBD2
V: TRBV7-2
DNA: TGTGCCAGCAGCTTGGGGTGGCTAGCGGGGGGGCAAGAGACCCAGTACTTC
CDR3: CASSLGWLAGGQETQYF

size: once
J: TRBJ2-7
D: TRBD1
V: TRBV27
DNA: TGTGCCAGCAGTTTACGACGGGACAGGCCCTACGAAGGGCAGTACTTC
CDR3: CASSLRRDRPYEGQYF

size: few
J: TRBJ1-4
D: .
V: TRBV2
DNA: TGTGCCAGCAGTGAATCCAGTCTCGGGGGGAATGAAAAACTGTTTTTT
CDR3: CASSESSLGGNEKLFF

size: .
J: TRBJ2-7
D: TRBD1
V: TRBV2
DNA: TGTGCCACCCGGGACAGGGGGCGTGAGCAGTACTTC
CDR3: CATRDRGREQYF

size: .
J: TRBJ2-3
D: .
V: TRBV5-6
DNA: TGTGCCAGCAGCTTGGCCGCGGGGAATAAAGATACGCAGTATTTT
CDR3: CASSLAAGNKDTQYF

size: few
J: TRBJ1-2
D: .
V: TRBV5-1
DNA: TGCGCCAGCAGCACCTTCGGACGGGCTTCGGGGGGCTACACCTTC
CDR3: CASSTFGRASGGYTF

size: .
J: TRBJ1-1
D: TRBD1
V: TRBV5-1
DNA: TGCGCCAGCAGCTGGGGGACAGGGTTGAACACTGAAGCTTTCTTT
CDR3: CASSWGTGLNTEAFF

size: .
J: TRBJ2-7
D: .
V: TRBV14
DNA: TGTGCCAGCAGCCCACCTGACAGGACATCCTACGAGCAGTACTTC
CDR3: CASSPPDRTSYEQYF

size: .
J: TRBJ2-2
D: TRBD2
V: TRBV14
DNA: TGTGCCAGCAGCCAAGCGGCGGGAGCGAGGACCGGGGAGCTGTTTTTT
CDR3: CASSQAAGARTGELFF

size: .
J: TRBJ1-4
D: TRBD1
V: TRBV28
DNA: TGTGCCAGCAGTTTATTTGGTTGGGACAGCCAAAATGAAAAACTGTTTTTT
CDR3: CASSLFGWDSQNEKLFF

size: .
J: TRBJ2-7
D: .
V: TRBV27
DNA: TGTGCCAGCAGTTTACAGGGGCCCTACGAGCAGTACTTC
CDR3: CASSLQGPYEQYF

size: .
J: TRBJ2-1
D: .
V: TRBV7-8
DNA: TGTGCCAGCAGCTTAGCCACAGGACAGAATGAGCAGTTCTTC
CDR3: CASSLATGQNEQFF

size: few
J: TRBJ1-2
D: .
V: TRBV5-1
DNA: TGCGCCAGCAGCCAAGGACAGAACTATGGCTACACCTTC
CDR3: CASSQGQNYGYTF

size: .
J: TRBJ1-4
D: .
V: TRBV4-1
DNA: TGCGCCAGCAGCCAAGACGGGTTGCTGTTTTTT
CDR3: CASSQDGLLFF

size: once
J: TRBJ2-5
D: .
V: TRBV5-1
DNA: TGCGCCAGCGCCACGGGGGAGACCCAGTACTTC
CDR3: CASATGETQYF

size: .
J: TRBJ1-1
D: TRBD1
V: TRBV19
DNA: TGTGCCAGCACCCCCCGGACAGGGCGGGGTGACACTGAAGCTTTCTTT
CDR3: CASTPRTGRGDTEAFF

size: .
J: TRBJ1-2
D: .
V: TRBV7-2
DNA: TGTGCCAGCAGCTTAAATGGAGCCGGCTACACCTTC
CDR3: CASSLNGAGYTF